The 13 T cell receptor beta chains reported below all come from one sample, sequenced in a study of T-cell reconstitution after alpha-beta-depleted transplantation in children (dated by TCRdb to the mid-2010s). The method behind the library was PCR. The listed sequencing device is Illumina HiSeq 2500. Molecular barcoding was employed in the preparation of TCR libraries, with unique molecular identifiers being used to normalize TCRbeta repertoire quantification. TCRdb reprocessing: public reads trimmed at Q25 with fastp, clones called with MiXCR, in-frame beta chains kept. Each CDR3 protein appears once, grouped with its most common genes and DNA. The sample table lists about 270,000 distinct CDR3 sequences, more than 8% of them with a count of one. The ten most abundant clones make up around 9.1% of the sample. The source material was PBMCs from the stem cell graft donor, sampled from the stem cell graft. The receptors stem from a human donor who donated a stem cell graft to a child with SCID.

The chain links TRBV7-8 to TRBJ1-1; possible D gene TRBD1, 6 bases. Germline CDR1 reads SGHVS; CDR2 reads FQNEAQ. The CDR3 runs to 15 residues. V dropped 4 bases and J dropped 3 bases, with 15 bases sitting between them. CDR3 nucleotide sequence: TGTGCCAGCAGCTCCAACAGGGACTGGGACACTGAAGCTTTCTTT. Encoded protein: CASSSNRDWDTEAFF.

This clonotype was seen only a few times. The CDR3 here is CASSLGGTLTYEQYF. The CDR3 DNA reads as TGTGCCAGCAGCTTGGGGGGGACCCTCACCTACGAGCAGTACTTC. This chain joins TRBV5-4 and TRBJ2-7; either TRBD1 or TRBD2 may fit D (5 bases each). This CDR3 is 15 amino acids long. V was pared by 0 bases and J by 2 bases, with 12 bases between. In germline, CDR1 is SGHNT, CDR2 YYREEE (reference sequence).

The rearrangement uses TRBV20-1 and TRBJ2-1; D perhaps matches TRBD1 (5 bases). The CDR3 contains 12 residues. Trimming shortened V by 4 bases and J by 8 bases, and 12 bases separated the two germline ends. The germline V gene has CDR1 DFQATT and CDR2 SNEGSKA (reference sequence). The CDR3, as DNA: TGCAGTGCTACAGGACAATTCGATGAGCAGTTCTTC. Protein product: CSATGQFDEQFF.

The rearrangement uses TRBV19 and TRBJ2-4, with 8 bases identical to TRBD2. Germline V lookup: CDR1 LNHDA, CDR2 SQIVND (reference sequence). This CDR3 comprises 12 residues. V trimming: 1 base; J trimming: 14 bases; junction bases outside the gene matches: 4. In nucleotides, the CDR3 is TGTGCCAGTAGTATAGGGACCGGGAGGGAGTACTTC. Protein product: CASSIGTGREYF.

This clonotype has a handful of counts. CDR3 DNA sequence: TGTGCCAGCAGCCCCCGGGACAGGGGGCGAGAAGAGACCCAGTACTTC. Encoded protein: CASSPRDRGREETQYF. The chain uses TRBV9 and TRBJ2-5, with TRBD1 matching over 12 bases. V was pared by 4 bases and J by 3 bases, with 7 bases of the junction left unmatched. Germline V gives CDR1 SGDLS, CDR2 YYNGEE. The CDR3 consists of 16 residues.

The table lists this clonotype with a few counts. V gene TRBV25-1 combines with J gene TRBJ2-7, with D possibly being TRBD2 (5 bases). In germline, CDR1 is MGHDK, CDR2 SYGVNS. The CDR3 totals 14 residues. V gave up 2 bases and J gave up 4 bases, with 12 bases separating them. In DNA, the CDR3 is TGTGCCAGCAGTGAAAATGGGGAGTTATACGAGCAGTACTTC. Residues: CASSENGELYEQYF.

In this sample, this clonotype turned up many times. V usage is TRBV5-1 and J usage is TRBJ1-1; D gene unclear. CDR3 length: 13 residues. Per germline, CDR1 SGHRS and CDR2 YFSETQ. With 7 bases removed from V and 1 base from J, the gap between germline ends came to 11 bases. For the CDR3, the DNA is TGCGCCAGCGCTCGCGAGGCGAACACTGAAGCTTTCTTT. Amino acid sequence: CASAREANTEAFF.

V usage is TRBV5-1 and J usage is TRBJ2-7; 8 bases map to TRBD1. CDR3 length: 14 residues. The germline gives CDR1 SGHRS, CDR2 YFSETQ. J gave up 5 bases and V 1 base, and 5 bases lay outside the gene matches. The CDR3 DNA sequence: TGCGCCAGCAGCTTGCGACAGGGGCTAGACGAGCAGTACTTC. It encodes CASSLRQGLDEQYF.

CDR3 DNA sequence: TGTGCCAGCAGCCTTTTCGTTGAGCAGTTCTTC. Protein sequence: CASSLFVEQFF. This sequence joins TRBV12-3 or TRBV12-4 and TRBJ2-1; D is undetermined. Trimming shortened V by 6 bases and J by 9 bases, and 9 bases separated the two germline ends. The CDR3 runs 11 residues.

This chain links TRBV20-1 with TRBJ2-3; D possibly corresponds to TRBD1 (5 bases). V lost 6 bases and J lost 2, with 15 bases in between. Germline CDR1 reads DFQATT; CDR2 reads SNEGSKA (reference sequence). The CDR3 is 14 residues long. This CDR3 is CSAEPGIDTDTQYF. CDR3 in DNA: TGCAGTGCCGAACCAGGGATCGACACAGATACGCAGTATTTT.

There are a few counts of this clonotype. The CDR3 DNA reads as TGTGCCAGCAGCTTAGTACACTCTGGGCAGGATGAAGCTTTCTTT. It translates to CASSLVHSGQDEAFF. The chain couples TRBV7-6 to TRBJ1-1; D is uncertain. This CDR3 spans 15 amino acids. Germline V gene lookup returns CDR1 SGHVS and CDR2 FNYEAQ. Trimming shortened V by 1 base and J by 7 bases, and 16 bases separated the two germline ends.

This clonotype was detected a few times. This chain uses TRBV9 with TRBJ2-7; D ambiguous. The CDR3 has 14 residues. Trimming shortened V by 0 bases and J by 3 bases, and 10 bases separated the two germline ends. Looked up from germline, CDR1 is SGDLS and CDR2 is YYNGEE. CDR3 nucleotide sequence: TGTGCCAGCAGCGTAGTCCCGGACGGCTACGAGCAGTACTTC. Protein: CASSVVPDGYEQYF.

This clonotype was counted only a few times. The chain links TRBV19 to TRBJ1-1; 7 bases are shared with TRBD1. Per the germline V gene, CDR1 is LNHDA and CDR2 is SQIVND (reference sequence). V lost 7 bases and J lost 4; bases outside the gene matches: 9. The CDR3 length is 14 residues. The CDR3 spells CASNFQGGTTEAFF. CDR3 DNA sequence: TGTGCCAGTAACTTCCAGGGGGGGACCACTGAAGCTTTCTTT.